Presented here are 27 T cell receptor beta chains from one specimen sequenced in a study of cytomegalovirus exposure and HLA in healthy donors. Primers for the PCR totalled 60 Vbeta and 13 Jbeta. The repertoire was sequenced with immunoSEQ multiplex PCR; TCRdb's copy has only in-frame clones and lacks some. Of about 150,000 clones in the sample, roughly 74% are singletons; the top ten hold approximately 3%. Sequenced sample: PBMCs. The source of these receptors is a man aged 18 to 30 in good health and CMV-seronegative.

Turning to this clone: Other DNA sequences within the sample encode an identical CDR3. This chain joins TRBV19 and TRBJ2-7, with D maybe TRBD2 (6 bases). The CDR3 is made up of 16 amino acids. V lost 3 bases and J lost 4, with 19 bases in between. The germline CDR1 and CDR2 sequences are LNHDA and SQIVND (reference sequence). The CDR3 sequence: CASSILEGIAAYEQYF. The CDR3 nucleotides are TGTGCCAGTAGTATTTTGGAGGGAATAGCGGCATACGAGCAGTACTTC.

This sequence joins TRBV18 and TRBJ1-2; 8 bases align to TRBD1. The germline V gene has CDR1 KGHSH and CDR2 LQKENI. V lost 3 bases, J lost 1 base, and 1 base stayed unmatched. The CDR3 is 14 amino acids. CDR3 sequence reads: CASSPGQDNYGYTF. DNA for the CDR3: TGTGCCAGCTCACCGGGACAGGATAACTATGGCTACACCTTC.

The sample holds one count of this clone. The chain combines TRBV2 with TRBJ1-5; no definite D call. V was pared by 4 bases and J by 5 bases, with 12 bases between. Looked up from germline, CDR1 is SNHLY and CDR2 is FYNNEI. The CDR3 contains 14 residues. CDR3 sequence reads: CASSAPWRDQPQHF. CDR3 sequence (DNA): TGTGCCAGCAGTGCCCCCTGGAGGGATCAGCCCCAGCATTTT.

This rearrangement joins TRBV19 to TRBJ1-2, with D uncertain. CDR1 is LNHDA and CDR2 is SQIVND in the germline V gene (reference sequence). Trimming pared 7 bases from V and 10 bases from J, leaving 7 bases between. The CDR3 is 9 amino acids. CDR3 protein: CASKYSYTF. The CDR3 DNA sequence: TGTGCCAGTAAATATTCCTACACCTTC.

In this sample, this clone turned up once. The same CDR3 is also encoded by other DNA sequences in this sample. The chain employs TRBV30 and TRBJ1-6, with a possible D match to TRBD1 (5 bases). The V and J ends lost 0 bases and 7 bases respectively, with 7 bases between them. Germline V gene sequence: CDR1 GTSNPN, CDR2 SVGIG (reference sequence). This CDR3 is 13 amino acids long. Here the CDR3 reads CAWSVRVNSPLHF. CDR3 coding DNA: TGTGCCTGGAGTGTCAGGGTCAATTCACCCCTCCACTTT.

V gene TRBV13 combines with J gene TRBJ2-1; weak D call: TRBD2 (6 bases). V was shortened by 5 bases and J by 7 bases, with 18 bases between the two germline ends. The CDR3 consists of 15 residues. Germline V gene data show CDR1 as PRHDT and CDR2 as FYEKMQ (reference sequence). The CDR3 spells CASSPDSGNTNEQFF. The CDR3 nucleotides read TGTGCCAGCAGCCCCGATAGCGGAAATACTAATGAGCAGTTCTTC.

The V gene is TRBV6-1, the J gene TRBJ1-5; 9 bases map to TRBD1. This CDR3 has 16 residues. V shed 4 bases, J shed 3 bases, and the junction held 7 bases outside the gene matches. CDR1 MNHNS and CDR2 SASEGT come from the germline V gene. The CDR3 reads CASSVPGQGYNQPQHF. CDR3 nucleotides: TGTGCCAGCAGTGTACCGGGACAGGGATACAATCAGCCCCAGCATTTT.

The chain has TRBV19 and TRBJ1-1, with 10 bases aligning to TRBD1. V dropped 5 bases and J dropped 10; count of bases not matched to a gene: 13. The length of the CDR3 is 15 residues. Germline CDR1 and CDR2: LNHDA and SQIVND (reference sequence). For the CDR3, the DNA is TGTGCCAGTAGTCCCGGACAGGGGGTCCGTCAGCTAGCTTTCTTT. Translation gives CASSPGQGVRQLAFF.

The chain uses TRBV6-5 and TRBJ1-6; 7 bases line up with TRBD1. Trimming at V came to 6 bases and at J to 8 bases, leaving 4 bases not matched to a gene. The CDR3 covers 13 residues. Germline assignment: CDR1 MNHEY and CDR2 SVGAGI. CDR3 region: CASRWDRDSPLHF. CDR3 sequence (DNA): TGTGCCAGCAGGTGGGACAGAGATTCACCCCTCCACTTT.

This rearrangement joins TRBV5-4 to TRBJ2-1; 7 nucleotides align to TRBD1. J was trimmed by 4 bases and V by 3 bases; bases with no gene match: 4. The CDR3 totals 14 residues. The germline CDR1 and CDR2 sequences are SGHNT and YYREEE (reference sequence). The CDR3 sequence: CASSWGQRYNEQFF. CDR3 nucleotide sequence: TGTGCCAGCAGCTGGGGACAGCGATACAATGAGCAGTTCTTC.

This chain links TRBV6-1 with TRBJ1-2; 9 bases line up with TRBD1. The germline V gene has CDR1 MNHNS and CDR2 SASEGT. With 9 bases clipped from V and 4 bases from J, the junction kept 9 bases outside the gene matches. This CDR3 has 14 amino acids. The CDR3 DNA sequence: TGTGCCAGTTGGGAAAACAGGGGGCTCTATGGCTACACCTTC. Translating it yields CASWENRGLYGYTF.

The genes are TRBV2 and TRBJ1-1, with 8 bases identical to TRBD1. Germline values: CDR1 SNHLY, CDR2 FYNNEI. This CDR3 region has 16 residues. V lost 6 bases, J lost 1 base, and 10 bases stayed unmatched. As DNA, the CDR3 is TGTGCCAGCAGACCGCGGACAGGGTTTGGGAACACTGAAGCTTTCTTT. Translated, it gives CASRPRTGFGNTEAFF.

The rearrangement uses TRBV7-3 and TRBJ1-1; D unclear. Germline lookup yields CDR1 SGHTA and CDR2 FQGTGA. CDR3 length equals 13 residues. V lost 2 bases to trimming and J lost 2 bases, with 6 bases between them. The CDR3 loop is CASSLSGNTEAFF. The DNA of the CDR3 is TGTGCCAGCAGCTTATCAGGAAACACTGAAGCTTTCTTT.

The V call is TRBV7-2, the J call TRBJ2-7, with TRBD1 matching over 7 bases. J lost 7 bases, V lost 0 bases, and 6 bases had no gene match. CDR1 and CDR2 (germline): SGHTA, FQGNSA. The CDR3 loop spans 14 amino acids. This CDR3 reads CASSLALTGREQYF. The CDR3, as DNA: TGTGCCAGCAGCTTAGCCCTGACAGGGCGGGAGCAGTACTTC.

The rearrangement joins TRBV4-1 to TRBJ1-2; tentatively, D is TRBD1 (6 bases). Germline CDR1 and CDR2: MGHRA and YSYEKL. This CDR3 spans 18 amino acids. Trimming cost V 1 base and J 1 base, with 19 bases left between them. The CDR3 nucleotides are TGCGCCAGCAGCCAAGGCGGGCAGGGGCTAAGGGTTAACTATGGCTACACCTTC. This codes for CASSQGGQGLRVNYGYTF.

V is TRBV5-4 and J is TRBJ2-5, with 7 bases fitting TRBD2. The CDR3 has 15 residues. Germline CDR1 reads SGHNT; CDR2 reads YYREEE (reference sequence). J was trimmed by 3 bases and V by 2 bases; bases with no gene match: 7. The CDR3 DNA sequence: TGTGCCAGCAGCTTAGGGCGGGGGACCAAAGAGACCCAGTACTTC. Translation gives CASSLGRGTKETQYF.

This clone was counted only a few times. The CDR3 nucleotides read TGCGCCAGCAGCCAAGCCGGCGGGGGCCCCGGCTACTTCACAGATACGCAGTATTTT. Amino acid sequence: CASSQAGGGPGYFTDTQYF. The rearrangement joins TRBV4-1 to TRBJ2-3, with a weak D call TRBD2 (7 bases). V shed 1 base and J shed 2 bases, with 22 bases lying between them. CDR1 MGHRA and CDR2 YSYEKL come from the germline V gene. The CDR3 loop spans 19 amino acids.

DNA for the CDR3: TGTGCCAGCAGCTTAGACGACAAGTCGGGGAGGTATGATGGCTACACCTTC. It is translated as CASSLDDKSGRYDGYTF. The V gene is TRBV13, the J gene TRBJ1-2, with no clear D. Germline V gene lookup returns CDR1 PRHDT and CDR2 FYEKMQ (reference sequence). V gave up 1 base and J gave up 6 bases, with 21 bases separating them. The CDR3 sequence is 17 residues long. Based on the CDR3 plus reference TRBV13 and TRBJ1-2, the full variable domain is AAGVIQSPRHLIKEKRETATLKCYPIPRHDTVYWYQQGPGQDPQFLISFYEKMQSDKGSIPDRFSAQQFSDYHSELNMSSLELGDSALYFCASSLDDKSGRYDGYTFGSGTRLTVV.

This chain links TRBV15 with TRBJ1-6; D not resolved. V was cut by 5 bases and J by 0 bases, with 11 bases left in between. Germline V gene sequence: CDR1 LNHNV, CDR2 YYDKDF (reference sequence). The CDR3 loop spans 16 amino acids. This chain's CDR3 is CATSVGRSSYNSPLHF. The CDR3 region has the DNA TGTGCCACCAGCGTCGGGAGGAGCTCCTATAATTCACCCCTCCACTTT.

The V call is TRBV5-1, the J call TRBJ2-1, with TRBD2 identical over 9 bases. CDR1 and CDR2 from the germline V gene are SGHRS and YFSETQ. This CDR3 has 17 amino acids. The junction had 14 bases not matched to a gene; V was cut back by 1 base and J by 9 bases. CDR3 sequence (DNA): TGCGCCAGCAGCTTGTCTAGCGGGGAATATACAAGGGGTGAGCAGTTCTTC. Translating gives CASSLSSGEYTRGEQFF. The full variable domain, with the rest looked up from reference TRBV5-1 and TRBJ2-1, is KAGVTQTPRYLIKTRGQQVTLSCSPISGHRSVSWYQQTPGQGLQFLFEYFSETQRNKGNFPGRFSGRQFSNSRSEMNVSTLELGDSALYLCASSLSSGEYTRGEQFFGPGTRLTVL.

J is TRBJ2-5 and V is TRBV6-5; 10 nucleotides match TRBD2. CDR1 and CDR2 (germline): MNHEY, SVGAGI. The CDR3 runs 16 residues. V was pared by 2 bases and J by 1 base, with 4 bases of the junction left unmatched. CDR3: CASSYHKRGGQETQYF. CDR3 sequence (DNA): TGTGCCAGCAGTTACCACAAGCGGGGGGGCCAAGAGACCCAGTACTTC.

This chain joins TRBV5-1 and TRBJ2-2, with TRBD1 matching 7 bases. The germline gives CDR1 SGHRS, CDR2 YFSETQ. The length of the CDR3 is 13 residues. Trimming at V came to 3 bases and at J to 8 bases, leaving 4 bases not matched to a gene. The CDR3 coding sequence is TGCGCCAGCAGCTGGGACAGAGGGGGGGAGCTGTTTTTT. Residues: CASSWDRGGELFF.

This chain links TRBV5-4 with TRBJ1-3; D is perhaps TRBD1 (5 bases). This CDR3 comprises 17 residues. Trimming removed 0 bases from V and 0 bases from J, with 13 bases in between. Germline CDR1 SGHNT, CDR2 YYREEE (reference sequence). The chain's CDR3 is CASSLGPGPFSGNTIYF. The CDR3 bases are TGTGCCAGCAGCTTGGGTCCAGGGCCGTTCTCTGGAAACACCATATATTTT.

V is TRBV4-2 and J is TRBJ2-3; D might be TRBD1 (6 bases). The CDR3 covers 19 residues. Germline V gene sequence: CDR1 LGHNA, CDR2 YNFKEQ. V gave up 4 bases and J gave up 0 bases, with 23 bases separating them. The CDR3 spells CASSPDTGTPFSSTDTQYF. As DNA, the CDR3 is TGTGCCAGCAGCCCCGACACGGGGACACCGTTTTCTAGCACAGATACGCAGTATTTT.

The V and J genes are TRBV11-2 and TRBJ1-1, with D unclear. V lost 3 bases to trimming and J lost 1 base, with 15 bases between them. Germline V gene lookup returns CDR1 SGHAT and CDR2 FQNNGV. This CDR3 is 16 amino acids long. The CDR3 loop reads CASSFELRRGNTEAFF. For the CDR3, the DNA is TGTGCCAGCAGCTTTGAACTTCGACGGGGGAACACTGAAGCTTTCTTT.

The gene calls are TRBV10-1 and TRBJ2-3; D might be TRBD2 (6 bases). The CDR3 loop spans 13 amino acids. Trimming stripped 7 bases from V and 1 base from J, with 9 bases between. CDR1 is WNHNN and CDR2 is SYGVQD in the germline V gene (reference sequence). This CDR3 reads CASNTGGTDTQYF. CDR3 nucleotide sequence: TGCGCCAGCAATACGGGGGGCACAGATACGCAGTATTTT.

J is TRBJ1-4 and V is TRBV5-1; D uncertain. V gave up 7 bases and J gave up 8 bases, with 9 bases separating them. Germline V lookup: CDR1 SGHRS, CDR2 YFSETQ. This CDR3 has 11 residues. The CDR3 protein is CASRTGEKLFF. Written as DNA, the CDR3 is TGCGCCAGCCGAACGGGAGAAAAACTGTTTTTT.